This T cell receptor beta chain originates from a study of neurological immune-mediated disorders. TCRdb reanalysed the 5' RACE reads using MiXCR and keeps one entry per CDR3 protein. In the table there are 66,000 or so distinct CDR3 sequences, approximately 5.2% of which are singletons. The germline V and J ends were trimmed by 5 bases and 6 bases, with 14 bases remaining between them. The CDR3 extends over 13 amino acids. Germline values: CDR1 SEHNR, CDR2 FQNEAQ (reference sequence). Sequenced: PBMCs. The clonotype was recovered from a woman in her twenties or thirties with multiple sclerosis. The chain has TRBV7-9 and TRBJ2-7; a weak D match, TRBD1 (5 bases). The CDR3 is CASSRTTSGEQYF. Here the CDR3 DNA reads TGTGCCAGCAGCCGGACAACTTCTGGCGAGCAGTACTTC.